A single T cell receptor (beta chain) is shown here with its context. The data were taken from a study of cytomegalovirus exposure and HLA in healthy donors. Germline V gene lookup returns CDR1 MGHDK and CDR2 SYGVNS. Trimming left V 4 bases short and J 3 bases short, with 9 bases between. CDR3 length: 14 residues. It was with 60 Vbeta and 13 Jbeta primers that the PCR ran. Data came from immunoSEQ multiplex PCR; TCRdb stores just in-frame clones and leaves some out. The data hold 150,000 or so clones, with approximately 70% observed a single time. V usage is TRBV25-1 and J usage is TRBJ1-4; possible D gene TRBD1, 5 bases. The sample was PBMCs. The TCR was taken from a woman aged 55-70 years in good health and CMV-seropositive. CDR3: CASSAGKANEKLFF. The CDR3 region has the DNA TGTGCCAGCAGTGCAGGGAAGGCTAATGAAAAACTGTTTTTT.